The 23 T cell receptor beta chains below were found in one sample sequenced in a study of Ad26.COV2.S vaccination and SARS-CoV-2 variants. Documented treatment: over 15 received Ad26.COV2.S at low or high dose, single or two shots; 5 received placebo; per-sample allocation not given. On day 63 after the first injection, vaccine and placebo recipients gave samples. TCRdb's table, derived via immunoSEQ multiplex PCR, lists solely in-frame clones and lacks some. This repertoire shows 450,000 to 550,000 clones, 75% to 90% found once; its top ten account for around 2.6%. Specimen: peripheral blood, collected in a trial of Ad26.COV2.S vaccine versus placebo. These receptors all come from a person between 18 and 59 years old who received the Ad26.COV2.S COVID-19 vaccine or a placebo.

The chain joins TRBV4-3 to TRBJ2-7, with 7 bases that match TRBD1. Germline loops: CDR1 LGHNA, CDR2 YSLEER. After removal of 5 bases from V and 5 bases from J, the junction contained 6 bases not matched to a gene. This CDR3 has 13 residues. The CDR3 bases are TGCGCCAGCAGCAGCAGAGGGGGCCACGAGCAGTACTTC. Residues: CASSSRGGHEQYF.

The chain recombines TRBV4-2 with TRBJ2-7, with 10 bases fitting TRBD2. This CDR3 contains 14 residues. In germline, CDR1 is LGHNA, CDR2 YNFKEQ. Trimming cost V 3 bases and J 3 bases; bases outside gene matches: 2. The chain's CDR3 is CASSQSGGVYEQYF. The CDR3 DNA is TGTGCCAGCAGCCAGAGCGGGGGGGTCTACGAGCAGTACTTC.

This chain joins TRBV7-3 and TRBJ2-3, with D uncertain. The V gene's germline CDR1 is SGHTA and CDR2 FQGTGA. The CDR3 has 11 residues. The V and J ends lost 3 bases and 4 bases respectively, with 2 bases between them. The CDR3 region has the DNA TGTGCCAGCAGCTTGGCAGATACGCAGTATTTT. This codes for CASSLADTQYF.

Here the CDR3 DNA reads TGTGCCAGCAGCTTGTGGGTGTCGGGGGAGACCCAGTACTTC. This gives the protein CASSLWVSGETQYF. This chain connects TRBV5-6 to TRBJ2-5; TRBD2 is a possible D gene (5 bases). The CDR3 runs 14 residues. Looked up from germline, CDR1 is SGHDT and CDR2 is YYEEEE. V was pared by 1 base and J by 5 bases, with 12 bases between.

The chain joins TRBV18 to TRBJ2-7; a possible D gene is TRBD2 (6 bases). The V end was cut by 2 bases, the J end by 5 bases, with 13 bases between. Germline V lookup: CDR1 KGHSH, CDR2 LQKENI. The length of the CDR3 is 14 residues. The CDR3 is CASSPGGTTNEQYV. The CDR3 DNA reads as TGTGCCAGCTCACCAGGGGGGACGACGAACGAGCAGTACGTC.

The chain couples TRBV19 to TRBJ1-2; 8 nucleotides align to TRBD1. Germline V lookup: CDR1 LNHDA, CDR2 SQIVND (reference sequence). Losses at the gene ends were 4 bases for V and 7 bases for J; bases not matched to a gene: 2. The CDR3 has 12 residues. CDR3 DNA sequence: TGTGCCAGTAGTAGGACAGGGTTTGGCTACACCTTC. Encoded protein: CASSRTGFGYTF.

V is TRBV12-3 or TRBV12-4 and J is TRBJ1-5, with D unclear. The ends were cut back, 9 bases at V and 5 bases at J, with 14 bases in the middle. The CDR3 loop spans 13 amino acids. The CDR3 DNA is TGTGCCAGTAAAGAGAGGGTTGATCAGCCCCAGCATTTT. Protein: CASKERVDQPQHF.

The chain recombines TRBV4-2 with TRBJ1-1; unclear D gene. Looked up from germline, CDR1 is LGHNA and CDR2 is YNFKEQ. Trimming shortened V by 0 bases and J by 0 bases, and 8 bases separated the two germline ends. CDR3 length: 15 residues. The chain's CDR3 is CASSQDYYLNTEAFF. CDR3 nucleotide sequence: TGTGCCAGCAGCCAAGATTATTACCTGAACACTGAAGCTTTCTTT.

The chain employs TRBV7-3 and TRBJ2-1; TRBD2 aligns across 8 bases. Germline V CDR1 and CDR2: SGHTA, FQGTGA. The CDR3 contains 18 residues. With V trimmed by 0 bases and J by 8 bases, 15 bases remained unmatched. CDR3 in amino acids: CASSLTPRRLAGSDEQFF. In nucleotides, the CDR3 is TGTGCCAGCAGCTTAACCCCCCGACGGCTAGCGGGCTCAGATGAGCAGTTCTTC. The whole variable domain, remainder taken from reference TRBV7-3 and TRBJ2-1, is GAGVSQTPSNKVTEKGKYVELRCDPISGHTALYWYRQSLGQGPEFLIYFQGTGAADDSGLPNDRFFAVRPEGSVSTLKIQRTERGDSAVYLCASSLTPRRLAGSDEQFFGPGTRLTVL.

As to this clone: The sample holds other DNA sequences that translate to the same CDR3. J is TRBJ2-3 and V is TRBV6-6; D is undetermined. CDR3 size: 12 residues. Germline CDR1 is MNHNY and CDR2 is SVGAGI (reference sequence). V shed 3 bases and J shed 4 bases, with 5 bases lying between them. CDR3 bases: TGTGCCAGCAGTTATTCGTCAGATACGCAGTATTTT. This sequence encodes CASSYSSDTQYF.

The rearrangement joins TRBV9 to TRBJ2-2; D not certain. The V gene lost 3 bases and the J gene lost 6 bases, with 12 bases spanning the gap. Germline V gives CDR1 SGDLS, CDR2 YYNGEE. The length of the CDR3 is 14 residues. The CDR3 loop reads CASSGGSIAGELFF. CDR3 DNA sequence: TGTGCCAGCAGCGGGGGTAGTATCGCCGGGGAGCTGTTTTTT. Using reference TRBV9 and TRBJ2-2 for the parts outside the CDR3, the full variable domain is DSGVTQTPKHLITATGQRVTLRCSPRSGDLSVYWYQQSLDQGLQFLIQYYNGEERAKGNILERFSAQQFPDLHSELNLSSLELGDSALYFCASSGGSIAGELFFGEGSRLTVL.

The rearrangement uses TRBV28 and TRBJ2-2; TRBD1 matches 7 bases. Germline loops: CDR1 MDHEN, CDR2 SYDVKM. There are 15 residues in the CDR3. Trimming took 3 bases from V and 7 from J; bases not matched to a gene: 8. The CDR3 DNA reads as TGTGCCAGCAGTTTGGTAGGGGGCGTGCACGGGGAGCTGTTTTTT. Translated: CASSLVGGVHGELFF.

The chain combines TRBV6-2 or TRBV6-3 with TRBJ1-5, with TRBD1 matching over 7 bases. The CDR3 covers 18 residues. Germline lookup yields CDR1 MNHEY and CDR2 SVGEGT. Trimming removed 0 bases from V and 1 base from J; junction bases left unmatched: 9. This CDR3 is CASSYSRDRQGSNQPQHF. The CDR3 nucleotides read TGTGCCAGCAGTTACTCGAGGGATCGACAGGGCAGCAATCAGCCCCAGCATTTT.

V and J are TRBV7-9 and TRBJ1-5; a weak D match, TRBD1 (6 bases). This CDR3 has 13 residues. With 5 bases removed from V and 7 bases from J, the gap between germline ends came to 12 bases. CDR1 is SEHNR, CDR2 FQNEAQ, per germline (reference sequence). CDR3 sequence reads: CASSAQGGQPQHF. As DNA, the CDR3 is TGTGCCAGCAGCGCACAGGGTGGCCAGCCCCAGCATTTT.

The rearrangement links TRBV4-2 to TRBJ2-7; 9 bases match TRBD1. Germline V lookup: CDR1 LGHNA, CDR2 YNFKEQ. The trim removed 4 bases at V and 6 bases at J, leaving 13 bases unmatched. The CDR3 covers 16 residues. DNA of the CDR3: TGTGCCAGCAGCCGAAGAACCGGGACAGGGAATATCGAGCAGTACTTC. Translating gives CASSRRTGTGNIEQYF.

The chain has TRBV7-2 and TRBJ1-5; 7 bases are shared with TRBD1. The trim removed 3 bases at V and 2 bases at J, leaving 4 bases unmatched. CDR3 length equals 15 residues. Germline values: CDR1 SGHTA, CDR2 FQGNSA. This chain's CDR3 is CASSLGGQGNQPQHF. The CDR3 nucleotides are TGTGCCAGCAGCTTGGGTGGACAGGGCAATCAGCCCCAGCATTTT.

The chain is built from TRBV18 and TRBJ1-1; maybe TRBD1 (5 bases). V lost 5 bases, J lost 5 bases, and 18 bases lay in between. The CDR3 has 15 residues. The germline CDR1 and CDR2 sequences are KGHSH and LQKENI. The CDR3: CASSLHQGSFTEAFF. The CDR3 DNA sequence: TGTGCCAGCTCATTGCATCAGGGCTCGTTTACTGAAGCTTTCTTT.

Here the CDR3 reads CASRWSGHEDTQYF. CDR3 bases: TGCGCCAGCAGGTGGTCGGGGCACGAAGATACGCAGTATTTT. The genes are TRBV5-1 and TRBJ2-3, with D perhaps assigned TRBD1 or TRBD2 (5 bases each). The CDR3 has 14 residues. V was pared by 5 bases and J by 5 bases, with 15 bases between. Germline values: CDR1 SGHRS, CDR2 YFSETQ.

For the CDR3, the DNA is TGTGCCAGCAACTCCCGGGAGGGAGAGACCCAGTACTTC. Translated, it gives CASNSREGETQYF. This chain links TRBV2 with TRBJ2-5; 8 positions agree with TRBD2. The CDR3 sequence is 13 residues long. The V gene's germline CDR1 is SNHLY and CDR2 FYNNEI. The V gene end was trimmed by 7 bases and the J gene end by 4 bases; junction bases not matched to a gene: 5.

The genes are TRBV9 and TRBJ2-3, with no clear D. The germline V and J ends were trimmed by 1 base and 3 bases, with 6 bases remaining between them. Germline V gene lookup returns CDR1 SGDLS and CDR2 YYNGEE. The CDR3 runs 13 residues. The CDR3 loop is CASSVRITDTQYF. CDR3 sequence (DNA): TGTGCCAGCAGCGTAAGGATTACAGATACGCAGTATTTT. Full variable domain (missing parts from reference TRBV9 and TRBJ2-3): DSGVTQTPKHLITATGQRVTLRCSPRSGDLSVYWYQQSLDQGLQFLIQYYNGEERAKGNILERFSAQQFPDLHSELNLSSLELGDSALYFCASSVRITDTQYFGPGTRLTVL.

This chain links TRBV28 with TRBJ2-7; D remains unclear. Germline V CDR1 and CDR2: MDHEN, SYDVKM. The CDR3 extends over 15 amino acids. Trimming shortened V by 3 bases and J by 4 bases, and 16 bases separated the two germline ends. The CDR3 loop is CASSLTSLLSYEQYF. CDR3 nucleotide sequence: TGTGCCAGCAGTTTGACCTCCCTCCTCTCTTACGAGCAGTACTTC.

The V gene is TRBV5-1, the J gene TRBJ2-3; TRBD1 agrees at 7 bases. CDR3 size: 16 residues. With 0 bases clipped from V and 2 bases from J, the junction kept 6 bases outside the gene matches. The germline V gene encodes CDR1 SGHRS and CDR2 YFSETQ. This chain's CDR3 is CASSLALRGPTDTQYF. The CDR3 DNA reads as TGCGCCAGCAGCTTGGCCTTAAGGGGGCCCACAGATACGCAGTATTTT.

This rearrangement joins TRBV7-2 to TRBJ1-2, with D possibly TRBD1 on 5 matching bases. The length of the CDR3 is 15 residues. The ends were cut back, 3 bases at V and 2 bases at J, with 13 bases in the middle. CDR1 and CDR2 from the germline V gene are SGHTA and FQGNSA. CDR3 bases: TGTGCCAGCAGCTTTCGCGGGGGATCGAACTATGGCTACACCTTC. It translates to CASSFRGGSNYGYTF. Based on the CDR3 plus reference TRBV7-2 and TRBJ1-2, the full variable domain is GAGVSQSPSNKVTEKGKDVELRCDPISGHTALYWYRQSLGQGLEFLIYFQGNSAPDKSGLPSDRFSAERTGGSVSTLTIQRTQQEDSAVYLCASSFRGGSNYGYTFGSGTRLTVV.